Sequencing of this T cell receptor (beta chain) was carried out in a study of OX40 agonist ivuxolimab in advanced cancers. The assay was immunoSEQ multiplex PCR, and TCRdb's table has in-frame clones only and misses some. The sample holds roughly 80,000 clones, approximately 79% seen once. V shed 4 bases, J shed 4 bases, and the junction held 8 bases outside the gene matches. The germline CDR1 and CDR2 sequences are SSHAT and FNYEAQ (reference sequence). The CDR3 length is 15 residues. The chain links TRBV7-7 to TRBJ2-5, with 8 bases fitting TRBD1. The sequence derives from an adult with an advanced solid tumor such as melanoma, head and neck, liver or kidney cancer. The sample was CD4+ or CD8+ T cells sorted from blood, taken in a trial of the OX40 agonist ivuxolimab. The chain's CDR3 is CASSSGTGSGETQYF. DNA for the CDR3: TGTGCCAGCAGCTCAGGGACAGGAAGTGGAGAGACCCAGTACTTC. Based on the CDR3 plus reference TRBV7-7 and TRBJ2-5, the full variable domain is GAGVSQSPRYKVTKRGQDVTLRCDPISSHATLYWYQQALGQGPEFLTYFNYEAQPDKSGLPSDRFSAERPEGSISTLTIQRTEQRDSAMYRCASSSGTGSGETQYFGPGTRLLVL.